The following is a T cell receptor (beta chain) sequence with its context. Recruitment covered roughly 22 US areas and drew participants whose ages spanned roughly 18 to 90 years. Participants were placed into cohorts based on the clinical history they reported. Donors in Cohort 3 counted as recovered after two negative PCRs, clearance, or symptom resolution. CDR1 is MDHEN and CDR2 is SYDVKM in the germline V gene. V was clipped by 5 bases and J by 4 bases, with 18 bases between them. The CDR3 runs to 17 residues. This record comes from a study of blood T cell repertoires in COVID-19. Original data processing: Amplification of reference gene primers provided the estimated nucleated cell counts. Using immunoSEQ multiplex PCR, the repertoire was profiled, and TCRdb retains in-frame clones only, with some absent. The DNA gave D and trimming, while V, J and clone size come from that table. Counted here are around 250,000 clones, around nine tenths occurring once; the ten biggest clones make up 1.5% to 2%.

The sample was PBMCs or T cells enriched from blood (not recorded which). This TCR derives from a woman aged 45-65 years who had recovered from COVID-19. V is TRBV28 and J is TRBJ1-6; D may be TRBD1 (6 bases). The CDR3 coding sequence is TGTGCCAGCAGTGCCCAAGGGGGTTGGGAGTATAATTCACCCCTCCACTTT. It translates to CASSAQGGWEYNSPLHF.